The next 2 T cell receptor beta chains were all read from a single sample in a study of monozygotic twins with inflammatory bowel disease. TCRdb re-called the 5' RACE reads and shows each CDR3 protein once, DNA omitted. This table lists about 440,000 distinct CDR3 sequences. Sequencing used blood. Source of these receptors: a human donor with ulcerative colitis or Crohn's disease, or a healthy co-twin of an affected twin (not recorded which).

The chain has TRBV20-1 and TRBJ2-1; TCRdb's D call of TRBD2 is untestable without DNA. Germline V gene sequence: CDR1 DFQATT, CDR2 SNEGSKA (reference sequence). The CDR3 covers 14 residues. CDR3 residues: CSARHLDQGYEQFF.

The V gene is TRBV25-1, the J gene TRBJ2-1. The germline V gene encodes CDR1 MGHDK and CDR2 SYGVNS. The CDR3 is 17 amino acids. The CDR3 protein is CASSDVGSGGSYNEQFF.